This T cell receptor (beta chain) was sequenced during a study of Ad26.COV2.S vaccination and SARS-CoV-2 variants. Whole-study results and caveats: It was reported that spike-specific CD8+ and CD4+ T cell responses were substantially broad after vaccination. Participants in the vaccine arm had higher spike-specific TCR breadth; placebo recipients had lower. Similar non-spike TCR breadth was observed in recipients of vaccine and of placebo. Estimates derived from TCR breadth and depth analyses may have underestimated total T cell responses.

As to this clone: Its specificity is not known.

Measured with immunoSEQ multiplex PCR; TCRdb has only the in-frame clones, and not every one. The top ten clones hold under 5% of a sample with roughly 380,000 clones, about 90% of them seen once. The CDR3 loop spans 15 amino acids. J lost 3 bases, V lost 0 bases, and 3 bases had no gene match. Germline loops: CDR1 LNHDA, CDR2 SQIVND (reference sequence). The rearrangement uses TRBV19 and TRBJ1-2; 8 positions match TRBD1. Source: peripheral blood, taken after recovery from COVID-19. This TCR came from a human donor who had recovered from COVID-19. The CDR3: CASSIDRGLDYGYTF. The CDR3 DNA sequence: TGTGCCAGTAGTATAGACAGGGGGCTCGACTATGGCTACACCTTC.